This TCR beta chain was observed in a study of HIV-infected children after antiretroviral therapy interruption. General study findings and limits: Naive CD4+ sequences overlapped less between time points once interruption began.

Noted treatment: PENTA 11 planned treatment interruption arm or continuous ART arm. RNA-based 3' RACE libraries used unique molecular identifiers. In TCRdb, the 3' RACE reads were re-called with MiXCR into one record per CDR3 protein. The data hold fewer than 45,000 distinct CDR3 sequences, with 6.5% observed a single time. CDR3 length equals 15 residues. V dropped 1 base and J dropped 2 bases, with 12 bases sitting between them. Germline V lookup: CDR1 SGHTA, CDR2 FQGNSA. Of note for this clonotype: Its antigen is currently unknown.

This receptor was obtained from a pool of human donors with HIV. Sample: CD45RA+ CD4+ T cells from PBMCs, pooled from several time points, taken from a donor given antiretroviral therapy, either interrupted or continuous. Subset: naive CD4+ CD45RA+ CD45RO- T cells. The chain joins TRBV7-2 to TRBJ2-7; D ambiguous. The CDR3 sequence is CASSLGLESTYEQYF. The CDR3 DNA follows: TGTGCCAGCAGCTTAGGTTTAGAGTCTACCTACGAGCAGTACTTC.